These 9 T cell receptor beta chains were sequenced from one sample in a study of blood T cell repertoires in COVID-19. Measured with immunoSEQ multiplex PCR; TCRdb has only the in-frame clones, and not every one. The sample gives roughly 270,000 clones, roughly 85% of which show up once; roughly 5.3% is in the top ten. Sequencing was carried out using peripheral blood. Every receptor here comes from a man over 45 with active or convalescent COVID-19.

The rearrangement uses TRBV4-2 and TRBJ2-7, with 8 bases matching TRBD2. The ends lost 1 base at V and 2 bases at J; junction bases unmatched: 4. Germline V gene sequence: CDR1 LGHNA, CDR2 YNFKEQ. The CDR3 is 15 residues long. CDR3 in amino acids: CASSQGREDTYEQYF. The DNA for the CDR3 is TGTGCCAGCAGCCAAGGGCGGGAGGATACCTACGAGCAGTACTTC.

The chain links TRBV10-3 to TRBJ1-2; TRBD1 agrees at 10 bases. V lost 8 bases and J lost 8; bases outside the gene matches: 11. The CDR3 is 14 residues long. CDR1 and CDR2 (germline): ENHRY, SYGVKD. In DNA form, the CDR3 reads TGTGCCATCCTTCCCGGGACAGGGGAATTGGGCTACACCTTC. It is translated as CAILPGTGELGYTF.

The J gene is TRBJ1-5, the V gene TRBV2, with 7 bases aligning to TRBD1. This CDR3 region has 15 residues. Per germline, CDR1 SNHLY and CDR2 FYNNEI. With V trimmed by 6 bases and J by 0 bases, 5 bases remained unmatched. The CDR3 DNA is TGTGCCAGCAGCGCCAGGGGGAATAGCAATCAGCCCCAGCATTTT. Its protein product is CASSARGNSNQPQHF.

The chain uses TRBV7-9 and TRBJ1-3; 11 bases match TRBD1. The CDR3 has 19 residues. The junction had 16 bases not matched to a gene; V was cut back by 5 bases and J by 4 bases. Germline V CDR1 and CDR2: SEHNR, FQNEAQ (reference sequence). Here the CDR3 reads CASSTPQDRGLYHGNTIYF. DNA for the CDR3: TGTGCCAGCAGCACACCCCAGGACAGGGGGCTTTACCACGGAAACACCATATATTTT.

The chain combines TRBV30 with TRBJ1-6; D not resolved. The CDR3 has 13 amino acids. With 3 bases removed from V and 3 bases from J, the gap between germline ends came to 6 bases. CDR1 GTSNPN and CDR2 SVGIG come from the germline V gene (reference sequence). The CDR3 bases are TGTGCCTGGAGGACAAGCTATAATTCACCCCTCCACTTT. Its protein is CAWRTSYNSPLHF.

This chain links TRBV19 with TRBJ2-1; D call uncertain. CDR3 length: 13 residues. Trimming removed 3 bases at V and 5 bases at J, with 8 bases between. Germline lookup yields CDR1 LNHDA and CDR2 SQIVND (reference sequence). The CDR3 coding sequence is TGTGCCAGTAGTATGGGCAAAAACAATGAGCAGTTCTTC. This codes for CASSMGKNNEQFF. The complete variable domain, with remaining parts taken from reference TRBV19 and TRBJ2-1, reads DGGITQSPKYLFRKEGQNVTLSCEQNLNHDAMYWYRQDPGQGLRLIYYSQIVNDFQKGDIAEGYSVSREKKESFPLTVTSAQKNPTAFYLCASSMGKNNEQFFGPGTRLTVL.

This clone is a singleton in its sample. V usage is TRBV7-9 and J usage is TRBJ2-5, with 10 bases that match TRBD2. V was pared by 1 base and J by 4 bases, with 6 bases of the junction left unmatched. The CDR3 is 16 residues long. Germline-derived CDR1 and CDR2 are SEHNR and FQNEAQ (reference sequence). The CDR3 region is CASSLEASGSRETQYF. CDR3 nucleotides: TGTGCCAGCAGCTTAGAAGCTAGCGGGAGCAGAGAGACCCAGTACTTC.

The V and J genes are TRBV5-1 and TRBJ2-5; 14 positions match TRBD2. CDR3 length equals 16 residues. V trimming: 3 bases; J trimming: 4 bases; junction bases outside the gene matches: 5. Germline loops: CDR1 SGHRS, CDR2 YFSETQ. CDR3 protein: CASSSTTSGRGETQYF. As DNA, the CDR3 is TGCGCCAGCAGCTCGACGACTAGCGGGAGGGGAGAGACCCAGTACTTC.

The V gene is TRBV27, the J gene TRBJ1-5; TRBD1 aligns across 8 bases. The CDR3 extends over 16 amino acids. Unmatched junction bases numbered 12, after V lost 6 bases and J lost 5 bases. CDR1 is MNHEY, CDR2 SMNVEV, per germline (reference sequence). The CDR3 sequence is CASSHFGQGRDQPQHF. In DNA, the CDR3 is TGTGCCAGCAGCCATTTCGGACAGGGTAGGGATCAGCCCCAGCATTTT.